This TCR beta chain came from a study of blood T cell repertoires in COVID-19. Trimming pared 8 bases from V and 4 bases from J, leaving 14 bases between. Per the germline V gene, CDR1 is MNHEY and CDR2 is SMNVEV (reference sequence). CDR3 size: 13 residues. The study assigned cohorts using participant-reported clinical history. Some clones are missing from TCRdb's copy, which holds only in-frame ones; the method was immunoSEQ multiplex PCR. The table records under 200,000 clones, around 90% of them present only once. This TCR was recovered from a woman aged 18-35 years who had recovered from COVID-19. The source material was PBMCs or T cells enriched from blood (not recorded which). The rearrangement joins TRBV27 to TRBJ1-2, with D tentatively TRBD1 (5 bases). The CDR3 reads CASGHGGSYGYTF. CDR3 nucleotide sequence: TGTGCCAGCGGACATGGGGGGAGCTATGGCTACACCTTC.